The 20 T cell receptor beta chains below were found in one sample sequenced in a study of siplizumab effects on memory and regulatory T cells. The data were produced by immunoSEQ multiplex PCR, yet TCRdb's version contains in-frame clones alone and is incomplete. The sample has around 86,000 clones, 94% seen once; the top ten hold 0.3%. The specimen sequenced was non-Treg CD4+ T cells sorted from blood. Receptor source: a human donor in good health.

The rearrangement links TRBV5-3 to TRBJ1-4; D gene unclear. TRBV5-3 belongs to the ORF category, with a function that is uncertain. V dropped 2 bases and J dropped 8 bases, with 7 bases sitting between them. There are 12 residues in the CDR3. CDR3 in DNA: TGTGCCAGAAGCTTTGGTTTGGAAAAACTGTTTTTT. It translates to CARSFGLEKLFF.

The gene calls are TRBV10-3 and TRBJ2-1; D perhaps matches TRBD2 (5 bases). CDR1 and CDR2 from the germline V gene are ENHRY and SYGVKD. The CDR3 covers 13 residues. V lost 7 bases, J lost 5 bases, and 12 bases lay in between. The CDR3 loop reads CAITPGSNNEQFF. For the CDR3, the DNA is TGTGCCATCACGCCGGGGTCCAACAATGAGCAGTTCTTC.

The chain uses TRBV19 and TRBJ2-1, with 10 nucleotides matching TRBD2. This CDR3 is built from 17 residues. In germline, CDR1 is LNHDA, CDR2 SQIVND (reference sequence). Losses at the gene ends were 2 bases for V and 1 base for J; bases not matched to a gene: 5. In nucleotides, the CDR3 is TGTGCCAGTAGTATAAGAGCGGGAGGGCAATCCTACAATGAGCAGTTCTTC. Its protein product is CASSIRAGGQSYNEQFF.

The V gene is TRBV27, the J gene TRBJ1-1; 12 bases are shared with TRBD1. The germline V gene has CDR1 MNHEY and CDR2 SMNVEV (reference sequence). This CDR3 comprises 18 residues. Unmatched junction bases numbered 9, after V lost 1 base and J lost 3 bases. The CDR3 here is CASSLWRGTGGADTEAFF. In DNA form, the CDR3 reads TGTGCCAGCAGTTTATGGAGAGGGACAGGGGGCGCAGACACTGAAGCTTTCTTT.

V gene TRBV5-4 combines with J gene TRBJ2-7; possibly TRBD1 or TRBD2 for D (5 bases each). Trimming left V 4 bases short and J 2 bases short, with 16 bases between. Germline assignment: CDR1 SGHNT and CDR2 YYREEE (reference sequence). This CDR3 spans 15 amino acids. CDR3 DNA sequence: TGTGCCAGCAGCCAGGGACCGAAACCCCCCTACGAGCAGTACTTC. Protein product: CASSQGPKPPYEQYF. Filled out from reference TRBV5-4 and TRBJ2-7, the complete variable domain reads ETGVTQSPTHLIKTRGQQVTLRCSSQSGHNTVSWYQQALGQGPQFIFQYYREEENGRGNFPPRFSGLQFPNYSSELNVNALELDDSALYLCASSQGPKPPYEQYFGPGTRLTVT.

This chain joins TRBV5-1 and TRBJ1-4; D not resolved. Trimming left V 0 bases short and J 0 bases short, with 6 bases between. The CDR3 has 15 amino acids. The V gene's germline CDR1 is SGHRS and CDR2 YFSETQ. The CDR3 sequence: CASSLGGTTNEKLFF. CDR3 coding DNA: TGCGCCAGCAGCTTGGGGGGTACAACTAATGAAAAACTGTTTTTT. Using reference TRBV5-1 and TRBJ1-4 for the parts outside the CDR3, the full variable domain is KAGVTQTPRYLIKTRGQQVTLSCSPISGHRSVSWYQQTPGQGLQFLFEYFSETQRNKGNFPGRFSGRQFSNSRSEMNVSTLELGDSALYLCASSLGGTTNEKLFFGSGTQLSVL.

J is TRBJ2-3 and V is TRBV9; TRBD2 agrees at 11 bases. The germline V gene has CDR1 SGDLS and CDR2 YYNGEE. This CDR3 region has 15 residues. Germline trimming cut 4 bases from V and 8 bases from J; bases unmatched to any gene: 9. The CDR3 here is CASSLASGRLVTQYF. CDR3 in DNA: TGTGCCAGCAGCTTGGCTAGCGGGAGGCTAGTTACGCAGTATTTT.

The V and J genes are TRBV5-4 and TRBJ1-4; D possibly corresponds to TRBD1 (6 bases). Trimming took off 4 bases at V and 0 bases at J, with 13 bases between the two ends. The germline V gene has CDR1 SGHNT and CDR2 YYREEE (reference sequence). The CDR3 covers 16 residues. In DNA form, the CDR3 reads TGTGCCAGCAGCAGCGGGACACTTGCAACTAATGAAAAACTGTTTTTT. It encodes CASSSGTLATNEKLFF. Filled out from reference TRBV5-4 and TRBJ1-4, the complete variable domain reads ETGVTQSPTHLIKTRGQQVTLRCSSQSGHNTVSWYQQALGQGPQFIFQYYREEENGRGNFPPRFSGLQFPNYSSELNVNALELDDSALYLCASSSGTLATNEKLFFGSGTQLSVL.

This rearrangement joins TRBV6-1 to TRBJ2-5; the match to TRBD2 covers 10 bases. Per germline, CDR1 MNHNS and CDR2 SASEGT. The V and J ends lost 2 bases and 4 bases, in that order; junction bases with no gene match: 7. CDR3 length: 16 residues. The CDR3 nucleotides are TGTGCCAGCAGTGAACAAGCGGGGGGGGCCGGAGAGACCCAGTACTTC. Amino acid sequence: CASSEQAGGAGETQYF.

This chain joins TRBV7-2 and TRBJ2-4; 7 bases map to TRBD2. In germline, CDR1 is SGHTA, CDR2 FQGNSA. This CDR3 contains 13 residues. V was pared by 3 bases and J by 13 bases, with 9 bases of the junction left unmatched. The CDR3 DNA is TGTGCCAGCAGCTTCAGCGGGGCCCGGGCGCAGTACTTC. The encoded protein is CASSFSGARAQYF.

V and J are TRBV19 and TRBJ1-1, with TRBD1 identical over 9 bases. Germline loops: CDR1 LNHDA, CDR2 SQIVND (reference sequence). The CDR3 runs 13 residues. Germline trimming cut 6 bases from V and 4 bases from J; bases unmatched to any gene: 3. CDR3 nucleotide sequence: TGTGCCAGTAGCCCGACAGGGGGCACTGAAGCTTTCTTT. This gives the protein CASSPTGGTEAFF.

In DNA form, the CDR3 reads TGTGCCAGCAGCTTAGTCGGGACAGGGATTCCAGAGACCCAGTACTTC. Its protein is CASSLVGTGIPETQYF. The chain recombines TRBV7-9 with TRBJ2-5; TRBD1 aligns across 9 bases. In germline, CDR1 is SEHNR, CDR2 FQNEAQ (reference sequence). V was clipped by 1 base and J by 4 bases; unmatched bases: 7. This CDR3 spans 16 amino acids. The variable domain in full, completed from reference TRBV7-9 and TRBJ2-5, reads DTGVSQNPRHKITKRGQNVTFRCDPISEHNRLYWYRQTLGQGPEFLTYFQNEAQLEKSRLLSDRFSAERPKGSFSTLEIQRTEQGDSAMYLCASSLVGTGIPETQYFGPGTRLLVL.

This chain joins TRBV18 and TRBJ1-6; 7 bases agree with TRBD1. Germline CDR1 KGHSH, CDR2 LQKENI. Unmatched junction bases numbered 2, after V lost 2 bases and J lost 7 bases. CDR3 length equals 14 residues. CDR3 loop: CASSPGQENSPLHF. The CDR3 nucleotides read TGTGCCAGCTCACCAGGACAGGAGAATTCACCCCTCCACTTT.

The rearrangement uses TRBV10-3 and TRBJ2-1, with TRBD1 matching over 7 bases. V lost 6 bases to trimming and J lost 6 bases; unmatched junction nucleotides: 5. Germline-derived CDR1 and CDR2 are ENHRY and SYGVKD. The CDR3 is 13 residues long. CDR3 coding DNA: TGTGCCATCAGGACTACAGGGGTCAATGAGCAGTTCTTC. It codes for CAIRTTGVNEQFF.

The chain recombines TRBV6-1 with TRBJ2-7; no definite D call. This CDR3 spans 12 amino acids. Germline assignment: CDR1 MNHNS and CDR2 SASEGT. The CDR3 spells CATLVGSYEQYF. CDR3 coding DNA: TGTGCGACTCTCGTGGGCTCCTACGAGCAGTACTTC.

The chain employs TRBV5-1 and TRBJ2-1; TRBD2 matches at 11 bases. In germline, CDR1 is SGHRS, CDR2 YFSETQ. The CDR3 spans 15 residues. V shed 4 bases and J 10 bases; nucleotides not matched to a gene: 10. The CDR3 sequence: CASSARGTSGGEQFF. Here the CDR3 DNA reads TGCGCCAGCAGCGCAAGAGGGACTAGCGGAGGGGAGCAGTTCTTC.

The rearrangement uses TRBV6-5 and TRBJ1-2, with TRBD1 matching over 9 bases. Per germline, CDR1 MNHEY and CDR2 SVGAGI. V shed 1 base, J shed 3 bases, and the junction held 6 bases outside the gene matches. This CDR3 has 16 residues. CDR3 nucleotide sequence: TGTGCCAGCAGTTACTTGACAGGGGGGGCTCACTATGGCTACACCTTC. Translated, it gives CASSYLTGGAHYGYTF.

The V gene is TRBV9, the J gene TRBJ1-4; unclear D gene. V lost 2 bases and J 8 bases, leaving 13 bases between the germline ends. This CDR3 comprises 14 residues. Germline V gives CDR1 SGDLS, CDR2 YYNGEE. CDR3 loop: CASSVNGLGEKLFF. In DNA, the CDR3 is TGTGCCAGCAGCGTGAACGGTCTGGGAGAAAAACTGTTTTTT.

V and J are TRBV7-9 and TRBJ2-1, with 11 bases fitting TRBD2. Germline assignment: CDR1 SEHNR and CDR2 FQNEAQ (reference sequence). J gave up 2 bases and V 6 bases, and 6 bases lay outside the gene matches. The CDR3 extends over 16 amino acids. The CDR3 coding sequence is TGTGCCAGCAGTCCCATAGCGGGAGGGACCTACAATGAGCAGTTCTTC. Its translation: CASSPIAGGTYNEQFF.

The V and J genes are TRBV7-6 and TRBJ2-3; weak D call: TRBD2 (5 bases). Between the trimmed V and J ends, which lost 1 base and 3 bases, there was a span of 11 bases. CDR1 is SGHVS and CDR2 is FNYEAQ in the germline V gene. There are 15 residues in the CDR3. The CDR3 spells CASSLVVEATDTQYF. The CDR3 DNA reads as TGTGCCAGCAGCTTAGTGGTGGAGGCAACAGATACGCAGTATTTT.